Listed here is a single TCR beta chain. The data originate from a study of blood T cell repertoires in COVID-19. The wider study: Collection of acute and convalescent COVID-19 samples took place in the United States, Italy and Spain. In each case, the material was cDNA or gDNA derived from T cells, B-cell-depleted T cells, or PBMCs.

After removal of 7 bases from V and 4 bases from J, the junction contained 3 bases not matched to a gene. CDR1 is SNHLY and CDR2 is FYNNEI in the germline V gene. This CDR3 comprises 13 residues. In the original processing: Reference gene primer amplification gave nucleated cell count estimates. The assay was immunoSEQ multiplex PCR, and TCRdb's table has in-frame clones only and misses some. V, J and clone size derive from that table, while D and trimming were established from the DNA sequence. The table lists 150,000 to 200,000 clones, around 80% of them singletons, with around 6.3% in the top ten.

The sequence was obtained from a man in his 70s with active or convalescent COVID-19. Sequenced sample: peripheral blood. The genes are TRBV2 and TRBJ1-4; 7 bases match TRBD1. CDR3 sequence: CASTGQDNEKLFF. CDR3 sequence (DNA): TGTGCCAGCACCGGACAGGATAATGAAAAACTGTTTTTT. The full variable domain, with the rest looked up from reference TRBV2 and TRBJ1-4, is EPEVTQTPSHQVTQMGQEVILRCVPISNHLYFYWYRQILGQKVEFLVSFYNNEISEKSEIFDDQFSVERPDGSNFTLKIRSTKLEDSAMYFCASTGQDNEKLFFGSGTQLSVL.